The 18 T cell receptor beta chains listed next were all sequenced from one sample in a study of blood T cell repertoires in COVID-19. Sequenced by immunoSEQ multiplex PCR; TCRdb stores in-frame clones only, minus some. The table includes over 200,000 clones, more than 85% detected once. Sequenced sample: PBMCs or T cells enriched from blood (not recorded which). The source is a man in his forties or fifties who had recovered from COVID-19.

This sequence joins TRBV6-5 and TRBJ1-1; D remains unclear. Germline loops: CDR1 MNHEY, CDR2 SVGAGI. The CDR3 is made up of 15 amino acids. Between the trimmed V and J ends, which lost 7 bases and 3 bases, there was a span of 18 bases. CDR3: CASNPWRDLDTEAFF. The CDR3 region has the DNA TGTGCCAGCAATCCCTGGCGGGATTTGGACACTGAAGCTTTCTTT.

A few counts support this clone. The same CDR3 can be traced to other DNA sequences in this sample. The V call is TRBV30, the J call TRBJ1-1, with D maybe TRBD1 (6 bases). Trimming shortened V by 4 bases and J by 3 bases, and 12 bases separated the two germline ends. Looked up from germline, CDR1 is GTSNPN and CDR2 is SVGIG (reference sequence). The CDR3 is made up of 13 amino acids. The CDR3 protein is CAWTTGLDTEAFF. DNA of the CDR3: TGTGCCTGGACTACAGGGCTCGACACTGAAGCTTTCTTT.

This clone was picked up a small number of times. CDR3 sequence: CASTLTETNQPQHF. The CDR3 nucleotides read TGTGCCAGCACCCTGACAGAAACCAATCAGCCCCAGCATTTT. The V and J genes are TRBV7-8 and TRBJ1-5, with D maybe TRBD1 (5 bases). This CDR3 is 14 amino acids long. Deletions cut 7 bases from V and 3 bases from J, with 13 bases between. Per germline, CDR1 SGHVS and CDR2 FQNEAQ.

Worth noting for this clone: Within the sample, other DNA sequences also encode this same CDR3. The chain links TRBV5-1 to TRBJ1-5; no clear D. This CDR3 contains 14 residues. In germline, CDR1 is SGHRS, CDR2 YFSETQ. Trimming stripped 0 bases from V and 3 bases from J, with 7 bases between. CDR3 coding DNA: TGCGCCAGCAGCTTGGGGCAGAACAATCAGCCCCAGCATTTT. This encodes CASSLGQNNQPQHF. Combining the CDR3 with reference TRBV5-1 and TRBJ1-5 gives the whole variable domain KAGVTQTPRYLIKTRGQQVTLSCSPISGHRSVSWYQQTPGQGLQFLFEYFSETQRNKGNFPGRFSGRQFSNSRSEMNVSTLELGDSALYLCASSLGQNNQPQHFGDGTRLSIL.

There are a few counts of this clone. The chain combines TRBV4-1 with TRBJ2-2; D unresolved. The CDR3 consists of 16 residues. The V end lost 1 base, the J end lost 1 base, and 10 bases lay between the germline ends. Germline CDR1 and CDR2: MGHRA and YSYEKL. Here the CDR3 DNA reads TGCGCCAGCAGCCAAGGCGGTGCTATGAACACCGGGGAGCTGTTTTTT. Protein: CASSQGGAMNTGELFF.

This chain links TRBV3-1 (or the pseudogene TRBV3-2) with TRBJ2-5; D may be TRBD2 (5 bases). CDR3 length equals 20 residues. The germline V gene has CDR1 LGHDT and CDR2 YNNKEL (reference sequence). The V gene lost 0 bases and the J gene lost 6 bases, with 29 bases spanning the gap. CDR3 bases: TGTGCCAGCAGCCAAGATCTTGGTATCCAACTAGAGACCGCACGTAAGACCCAGTACTTC. It yields the protein CASSQDLGIQLETARKTQYF.

The chain carries TRBV7-6 and TRBJ2-3, with 7 nucleotides matching TRBD2. The length of the CDR3 is 18 residues. V lost 1 base, J lost 2 bases, and 12 bases stayed unmatched. The germline V gene encodes CDR1 SGHVS and CDR2 FNYEAQ. The DNA of the CDR3 is TGTGCCAGCAGCTTAGGGATAACTCCAGCGGGACTCACAGATACGCAGTATTTT. As protein: CASSLGITPAGLTDTQYF.

The chain is built from TRBV7-3 and TRBJ2-1; 8 nucleotides agree with TRBD2. Germline V gives CDR1 SGHTA, CDR2 FQGTGA. Germline trimming cut 5 bases from V and 7 bases from J; bases unmatched to any gene: 16. This CDR3 has 17 amino acids. The CDR3 protein is CASSLMPLGSGVNEQFF. CDR3 sequence (DNA): TGTGCCAGCAGCCTCATGCCTTTGGGTAGCGGGGTTAATGAGCAGTTCTTC.

This chain connects TRBV6-6 to TRBJ2-3; 10 bases match TRBD2. Trimming took 0 bases from V and 4 from J; bases not matched to a gene: 4. The CDR3 length is 16 residues. Germline CDR1 is MNHNY and CDR2 is SVGAGI (reference sequence). CDR3 sequence reads: CASSYSAGTSADTQYF. CDR3 in DNA: TGTGCCAGCAGTTACTCTGCCGGGACTAGCGCAGATACGCAGTATTTT.

The rearrangement links TRBV4-3 to TRBJ1-6; the match to TRBD1 covers 8 bases. From germline, CDR1 is LGHNA and CDR2 YSLEER. J lost 8 bases, V lost 0 bases, and 0 bases had no gene match. The CDR3 is made up of 14 amino acids. In DNA form, the CDR3 reads TGCGCCAGCAGCCAAGAGACAGGGGATTCACCCCTCCACTTT. It is translated as CASSQETGDSPLHF.

CDR3: CASRQGWRTEAFF. CDR3 nucleotides: TGTGCCAGCAGACAGGGGTGGAGGACTGAAGCTTTCTTT. The genes are TRBV2 and TRBJ1-1, with 7 bases identical to TRBD1. CDR1 and CDR2 from the germline V gene are SNHLY and FYNNEI. The CDR3 loop spans 13 amino acids. J was trimmed by 5 bases and V by 6 bases; bases with no gene match: 6.

The chain carries TRBV10-3 and TRBJ1-6, with a tentative D call TRBD1 (5 bases). With 0 bases removed from V and 2 bases from J, the gap between germline ends came to 17 bases. CDR1 is ENHRY and CDR2 is SYGVKD in the germline V gene. The CDR3 has 19 residues. The CDR3: CAISESISGDAAYNSPLHF. The DNA of the CDR3 is TGTGCCATCAGTGAGTCGATTAGCGGGGACGCGGCCTATAATTCACCCCTCCACTTT.

V gene TRBV3-1 (or the pseudogene TRBV3-2) combines with J gene TRBJ1-5; D is undetermined. Germline lookup yields CDR1 LGHDT and CDR2 YNNKEL (reference sequence). V lost 0 bases to trimming and J lost 3 bases, with 3 bases between them. The CDR3 is made up of 13 amino acids. CDR3 coding DNA: TGTGCCAGCAGCCAAGATCTCAATCAGCCCCAGCATTTT. It yields the protein CASSQDLNQPQHF.

This clone is judged medium-sized. The chain couples TRBV12-5 to TRBJ2-5; 7 bases fit TRBD1. V lost 5 bases, J lost 5 bases, and 8 bases stayed unmatched. Germline loops: CDR1 LGHNT, CDR2 FRNRAP. The CDR3 totals 14 residues. The CDR3 DNA sequence: TGTGCTAGTGGTCCCCCAGGGGGAAGGGAGACCCAGTACTTC. It translates to CASGPPGGRETQYF.

V and J are TRBV12-3 or TRBV12-4 and TRBJ1-1; D remains ambiguous. V lost 5 bases to trimming and J lost 1 base, with 8 bases between them. The CDR3 sequence is 13 residues long. The CDR3 is CASSRGGNTEAFF. The CDR3 DNA reads as TGTGCCAGCAGTCGTGGAGGGAACACTGAAGCTTTCTTT.

Worth noting for this clone: The sample has other DNA sequences that encode this CDR3 too. The chain uses TRBV7-3 and TRBJ2-5, with 7 bases lining up with TRBD2. This CDR3 contains 14 residues. V was clipped by 0 bases and J by 4 bases; unmatched bases: 2. Germline CDR1 and CDR2: SGHTA and FQGTGA. CDR3 loop: CASSLTGGGETQYF. The CDR3 coding sequence is TGTGCCAGCAGCTTAACGGGCGGGGGAGAGACCCAGTACTTC.

CDR3 in DNA: TGTGCCAGCAGTTACCATGGACAGGGGCGGCAGTTCTTC. Translated, it gives CASSYHGQGRQFF. The gene calls are TRBV6-2 or TRBV6-3 and TRBJ2-1; 9 bases agree with TRBD1. Germline CDR1 and CDR2: MNHEY and SVGEGT. Trimming removed 2 bases from V and 12 bases from J; junction bases left unmatched: 5. The CDR3 loop spans 13 amino acids.

The chain uses TRBV7-2 and TRBJ1-3, with D perhaps TRBD1 (5 bases). V dropped 4 bases and J dropped 4 bases, with 17 bases sitting between them. This CDR3 comprises 16 residues. Germline-derived CDR1 and CDR2 are SGHTA and FQGNSA. CDR3 loop: CASSWQQGWKGNTIYF. Here the CDR3 DNA reads TGTGCCAGCAGCTGGCAGCAGGGTTGGAAAGGAAACACCATATATTTT. Full variable domain (remainder filled in from reference TRBV7-2 and TRBJ1-3): GAGVSQSPSNKVTEKGKDVELRCDPISGHTALYWYRQSLGQGLEFLIYFQGNSAPDKSGLPSDRFSAERTGGSVSTLTIQRTQQEDSAVYLCASSWQQGWKGNTIYFGEGSWLTVV.